Each of the 16 T cell receptor beta chains below was sequenced from the same sample in a study of T cells in Graves' hyperthyroidism and ophthalmopathy. Amplification targeted TCR beta CDR3 regions from RNA transcripts. The TCR CDR3 first-round RT-PCR relied on the HTBI primer set. TCRdb re-derived calls from the multiplex PCR reads in MiXCR, one entry per CDR3 protein. The data contain about 290,000 distinct CDR3 sequences, roughly 15% of them singletons. The sequenced material came from blood. These receptors came from a woman aged 45 to 65 with Graves' hyperthyroidism that later progressed to Graves' ophthalmopathy.

This clonotype was observed many times. The chain has TRBV2 and TRBJ2-2; 7 bases match TRBD2. CDR1 and CDR2 from the germline V gene are SNHLY and FYNNEI. Trimming took 6 bases from V and 0 from J; bases not matched to a gene: 7. The CDR3 length is 16 residues. The CDR3 protein is CASRLARYSNTGELFF. The CDR3 DNA reads as TGTGCCAGCAGACTAGCGAGATATTCGAACACCGGGGAGCTGTTTTTT.

Ten or more counts support this clonotype. The chain is built from TRBV7-9 and TRBJ1-5; 8 bases line up with TRBD1. The trim removed 6 bases at V and 5 bases at J, leaving 6 bases unmatched. CDR3 size: 14 residues. Germline CDR1 and CDR2: SEHNR and FQNEAQ (reference sequence). The CDR3 DNA reads TGTGCCAGCAGGGGACAGGAAGGGGATCAGCCCCAGCATTTT. As protein: CASRGQEGDQPQHF.

The V gene is TRBV25-1, the J gene TRBJ2-2; tentatively, D is TRBD2 (7 bases). The CDR3 extends over 16 amino acids. Germline V gene lookup returns CDR1 MGHDK and CDR2 SYGVNS. V gave up 1 base and J gave up 5 bases, with 14 bases separating them. CDR3 protein: CASSEWGREYTGELFF. The DNA for the CDR3 is TGTGCCAGCAGTGAATGGGGGCGGGAGTATACCGGGGAGCTGTTTTTT. Together with reference TRBV25-1 and TRBJ2-2, the CDR3 gives the full variable domain: EADIYQTPRYLVIGTGKKITLECSQTMGHDKMYWYQQDPGMELHLIHYSYGVNSTEKGDLSSESTVSRIRTEHFPLTLESARPSHTSQYLCASSEWGREYTGELFFGEGSRLTVL.

This chain joins TRBV4-1 and TRBJ2-1; 7 nucleotides agree with TRBD2. V shed 4 bases, J shed 8 bases, and the junction held 8 bases outside the gene matches. Germline CDR1 is MGHRA and CDR2 is YSYEKL. The CDR3 runs to 14 residues. The CDR3 reads CASSLSPAGDEQFF. The CDR3 DNA reads TGCGCCAGCAGCCTCTCTCCGGCGGGAGATGAGCAGTTCTTC.

This clonotype was observed many times. The gene calls are TRBV28 and TRBJ2-5; the D gene is possibly TRBD1 (6 bases). The CDR3 spans 13 residues. Germline assignment: CDR1 MDHEN and CDR2 SYDVKM. Trimming left V 5 bases short and J 5 bases short, with 12 bases between. The CDR3 nucleotides read TGTGCCAGCAGTGAGGGACATAGGGAGACCCAGTACTTC. It translates to CASSEGHRETQYF. Full variable domain (outside the CDR3, taken from reference TRBV28 and TRBJ2-5): DVKVTQSSRYLVKRTGEKVFLECVQDMDHENMFWYRQDPGLGLRLIYFSYDVKMKEKGDIPEGYSVSREKKERFSLILESASTNQTSMYLCASSEGHRETQYFGPGTRLLVL.

This clonotype was seen ten or more times. The chain employs TRBV18 and TRBJ2-5, with 9 bases matching TRBD1. V shed 4 bases, J shed 3 bases, and the junction held 3 bases outside the gene matches. This CDR3 spans 14 amino acids. Per germline, CDR1 KGHSH and CDR2 LQKENI. The CDR3: CASSRDREEETQYF. In DNA form, the CDR3 reads TGTGCCAGCTCACGGGACAGGGAAGAAGAGACCCAGTACTTC. The full variable domain, rest sourced from reference TRBV18 and TRBJ2-5, is NAGVMQNPRHLVRRRGQEARLRCSPMKGHSHVYWYRQLPEEGLKFMVYLQKENIIDESGMPKERFSAEFPKEGPSILRIQQVVRGDSAAYFCASSRDREEETQYFGPGTRLLVL.

In its sample, this clonotype was seen many times. The chain joins TRBV20-1 to TRBJ2-7; the D is unclear. The CDR3 is 11 amino acids. The V gene lost 5 bases and the J gene lost 1 base, with 6 bases spanning the gap. CDR1 is DFQATT and CDR2 is SNEGSKA in the germline V gene (reference sequence). The DNA of the CDR3 is TGCAGTGCTTCGGGTTCCTACGAGCAGTACTTC. Translating it yields CSASGSYEQYF.

This clonotype was counted many times. The chain carries TRBV27 and TRBJ1-6; weak D call: TRBD1 (5 bases). Per the germline V gene, CDR1 is MNHEY and CDR2 is SMNVEV (reference sequence). V shed 10 bases and J shed 8 bases, with 18 bases lying between them. The CDR3 extends over 14 amino acids. The CDR3 reads CATSTLTGDSPLHF. The CDR3 bases are TGTGCCACCAGCACTTTAACGGGGGATTCACCCCTCCACTTT.

This clonotype has just a few counts. At one boundary the junction diverges from the germline segment, which might be a read error. The chain is built from TRBV7-9 and TRBJ2-1; 11 bases are a match to TRBD2. The CDR3 consists of 15 residues. Germline CDR1 reads SEHNR; CDR2 reads FQNEAQ (reference sequence). CDR3 amino acids: CASRILAGVSYEKFF. CDR3 nucleotide sequence: TGTGCCAGCAGAATACTAGCGGGAGTGTCCTATGAGAAGTTCTTC.

In this sample, this clonotype turned up once. The genes are TRBV28 and TRBJ2-7; 9 bases are a match to TRBD1. Germline V gene sequence: CDR1 MDHEN, CDR2 SYDVKM. This CDR3 contains 15 residues. Unmatched junction bases numbered 9, after V lost 5 bases and J lost 4 bases. The DNA of the CDR3 is TGTGCCAGCAGTGAGGGACAGGGAACGTCTTACGAGCAGTACTTC. This gives the protein CASSEGQGTSYEQYF.

This clonotype has at least ten counts. The CDR3 loop reads CASSHSGKADTQYF. The CDR3 DNA follows: TGTGCCAGCAGCCATAGCGGGAAGGCAGATACGCAGTATTTT. The rearrangement uses TRBV3-1 and TRBJ2-3; TRBD2 matches 8 bases. There are 14 residues in the CDR3. Trimming cost V 3 bases and J 4 bases; bases outside gene matches: 3. Germline CDR1 is LGHDT and CDR2 is YNNKEL (reference sequence).

This chain connects TRBV15 to TRBJ2-5; 7 bases line up with TRBD2. Germline assignment: CDR1 LNHNV and CDR2 YYDKDF (reference sequence). V trimming: 5 bases; J trimming: 2 bases; junction bases outside the gene matches: 5. The CDR3 has 14 amino acids. The CDR3 here is CATSGRGGQETQYF. In DNA form, the CDR3 reads TGTGCCACCAGCGGCCGCGGGGGACAAGAGACCCAGTACTTC.

This chain joins TRBV7-2 and TRBJ2-7; no reliable D call. There are 13 residues in the CDR3. Trimming took off 8 bases at V and 5 bases at J, with 16 bases between the two ends. CDR1 and CDR2 (germline): SGHTA, FQGNSA. The CDR3 sequence is CASAERHKDEQYF. CDR3 bases: TGTGCCAGCGCCGAGAGACACAAGGACGAGCAGTACTTC.

This clonotype was observed many times. The chain joins TRBV27 to TRBJ2-1, with D perhaps matching TRBD2 (6 bases). V was cut by 11 bases and J by 0 bases, with 17 bases left in between. This CDR3 comprises 15 residues. From germline, CDR1 is MNHEY and CDR2 SMNVEV (reference sequence). The CDR3 protein is CARSPGGSSYNEQFF. The CDR3 coding sequence is TGTGCCCGCTCGCCTGGGGGGAGCTCCTACAATGAGCAGTTCTTC.

This clonotype appeared many times. V usage is TRBV12-3 or TRBV12-4 and J usage is TRBJ1-4; D not resolved. The CDR3 covers 15 residues. V lost 2 bases to trimming and J lost 2 bases, with 9 bases between them. The CDR3 sequence is CASSLRSTTNEKLFF. The DNA of the CDR3 is TGTGCCAGCAGTTTAAGGTCAACCACTAATGAAAAACTGTTTTTT.

The sample holds many counts of this clonotype. V is TRBV20-1 and J is TRBJ2-3, with 12 positions matching TRBD2. The V and J ends lost 3 bases and 4 bases, in that order; junction bases with no gene match: 11. CDR3 size: 17 residues. CDR1 and CDR2 (germline): DFQATT, SNEGSKA (reference sequence). CDR3 protein: CSASPQTSGREADTQYF. The CDR3 DNA sequence: TGCAGTGCTAGTCCCCAGACTAGCGGGAGAGAGGCAGATACGCAGTATTTT.